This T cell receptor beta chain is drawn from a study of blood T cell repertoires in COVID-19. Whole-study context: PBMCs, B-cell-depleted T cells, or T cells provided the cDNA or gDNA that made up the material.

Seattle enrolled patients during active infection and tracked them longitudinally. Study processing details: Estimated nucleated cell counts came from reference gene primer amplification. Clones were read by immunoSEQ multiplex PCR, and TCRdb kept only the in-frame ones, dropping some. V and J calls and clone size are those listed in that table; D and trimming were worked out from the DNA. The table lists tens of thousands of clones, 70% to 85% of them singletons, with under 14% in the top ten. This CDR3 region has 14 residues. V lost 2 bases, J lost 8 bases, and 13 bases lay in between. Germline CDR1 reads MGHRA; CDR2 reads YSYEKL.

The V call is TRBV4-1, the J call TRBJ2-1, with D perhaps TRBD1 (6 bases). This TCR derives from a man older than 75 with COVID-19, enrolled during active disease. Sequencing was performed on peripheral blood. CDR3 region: CASSQISQGYEQFF. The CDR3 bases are TGCGCCAGCAGCCAAATCTCACAGGGATATGAGCAGTTCTTC.